This TCR beta chain is from a study of siplizumab effects on memory and regulatory T cells. In the study overall: In pairs, mixed lymphocyte reactions were done either with siplizumab at about 1 ug/mL or without any drug present.

The authors kept the mixed lymphocyte reaction cells in coculture at 37°C for over five days. Profiling relied on immunoSEQ multiplex PCR, and the TCRdb table lists in-frame clones only, not all of them. The data hold 3,000 to 3,500 clones, with 53% observed a single time. The germline V gene has CDR1 MNHNS and CDR2 SASEGT. V lost 6 bases, J lost 4 bases, and 32 bases stayed unmatched. The CDR3 is 23 residues long. Turning to this clone: What it binds is unknown.

Study findings and constraints: The study did not confirm that proliferating Tregs from siplizumab cultures were suppressive. Naive T cell populations appeared to exhibit greater diversity than memory cells and appeared to be major alloresponse contributors.

The rearrangement joins TRBV6-1 to TRBJ1-4; 7 bases agree with TRBD1. The sample comprised CFSE-low (dividing) CD4+ T cells sorted from an allogeneic mixed lymphocyte reaction. The clonotype originates from a human donor in good health; the cells came from an allogeneic mixed lymphocyte reaction. DNA for the CDR3: TGTGCCAGCAGCGAATTCCGAAGACAGGGCTGGGACGGGGTATTGGCCTATAATGAAAAACTGTTTTTT. Amino acids: CASSEFRRQGWDGVLAYNEKLFF.